This T cell receptor (beta chain) was retrieved from a study of Graves' ophthalmopathy and Graves' hyperthyroidism. Scientists amplified the TCR beta CDR3 regions from RNA transcripts. Investigators did first-round RT-PCR with HTBI primers, then second-round multiplex PCR. TCRdb itself ran the multiplex PCR reads through MiXCR, one entry per CDR3 protein. The sample records 52,000 or so distinct CDR3 sequences, roughly half being singletons. V lost 7 bases, J lost 7 bases, and 15 bases stayed unmatched. The length of the CDR3 is 16 residues. Per the germline V gene, CDR1 is LNHDA and CDR2 is SQIVND (reference sequence).

The specimen sequenced was peripheral blood. This receptor was identified in an adult woman with Graves' ophthalmopathy. The chain has TRBV19 and TRBJ2-7; 11 bases map to TRBD2. CDR3 DNA sequence: TGTGCCAGTATGGTGGTTGGGGCTAGCGGGAGGCCTGAGCAGTACTTC. Encoded protein: CASMVVGASGRPEQYF.